Included here is one T cell receptor beta chain sequence, with context. Its target is unknown. The source of the sample is a study of T cell responses to AZD1222 COVID-19 vaccine. The study, taken as a whole, reports: Donor demographics were predominantly white British with a female majority; clonal diversity may be underestimated. Per reports, nearly half of all spike-specific TCRs target regions that are unmutated in variants.

The table came from immunoSEQ multiplex PCR; TCRdb's copy has only in-frame clones and leaves some out. The sample yields about 150,000 clones, approximately 90% seen once. The sequencing used peripheral blood, collected on day 0 of AZD1222 vaccination. The receptor was isolated from an adult in good health.

CDR3 in amino acids: CASSLGYGGVQETQYF. CDR3 bases: TGTGCCAGCAGCTTGGGCTACGGAGGAGTCCAAGAGACCCAGTACTTC. This sequence joins TRBV5-6 and TRBJ2-5; D possibly corresponds to TRBD2 (5 bases). The germline V gene encodes CDR1 SGHDT and CDR2 YYEEEE. Trimming shortened V by 0 bases and J by 1 base, and 13 bases separated the two germline ends. The length of the CDR3 is 16 residues.